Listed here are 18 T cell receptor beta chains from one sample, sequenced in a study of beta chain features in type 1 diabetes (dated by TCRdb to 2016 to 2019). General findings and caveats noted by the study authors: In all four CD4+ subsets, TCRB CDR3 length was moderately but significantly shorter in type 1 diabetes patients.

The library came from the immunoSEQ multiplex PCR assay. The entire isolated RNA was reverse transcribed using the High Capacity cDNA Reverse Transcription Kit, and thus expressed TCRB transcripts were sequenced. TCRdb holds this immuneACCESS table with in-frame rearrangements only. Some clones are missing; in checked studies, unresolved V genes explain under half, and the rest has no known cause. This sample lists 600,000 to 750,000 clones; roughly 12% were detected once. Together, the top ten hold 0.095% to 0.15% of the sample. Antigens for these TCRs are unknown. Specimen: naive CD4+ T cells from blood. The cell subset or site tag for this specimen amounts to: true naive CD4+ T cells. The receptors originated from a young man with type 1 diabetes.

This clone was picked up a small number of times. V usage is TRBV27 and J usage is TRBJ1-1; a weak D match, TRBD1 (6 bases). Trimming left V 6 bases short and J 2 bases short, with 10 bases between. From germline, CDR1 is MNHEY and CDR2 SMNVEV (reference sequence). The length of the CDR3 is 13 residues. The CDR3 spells CASRYRVNTEAFF. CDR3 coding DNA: TGTGCCAGCAGATACAGGGTTAACACTGAAGCTTTCTTT.

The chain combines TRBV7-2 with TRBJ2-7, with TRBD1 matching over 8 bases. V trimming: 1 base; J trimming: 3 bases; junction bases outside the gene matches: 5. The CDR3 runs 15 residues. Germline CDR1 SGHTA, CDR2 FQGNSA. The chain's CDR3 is CASSLEQGDLYEQYF. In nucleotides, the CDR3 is TGTGCCAGCAGCTTAGAACAGGGGGATCTCTACGAGCAGTACTTC.

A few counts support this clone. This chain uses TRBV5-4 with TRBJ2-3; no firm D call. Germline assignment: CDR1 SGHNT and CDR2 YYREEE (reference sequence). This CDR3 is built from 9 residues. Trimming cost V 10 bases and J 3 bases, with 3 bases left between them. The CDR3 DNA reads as TGTGCCTGGACAGATACGCAGTATTTT. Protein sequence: CAWTDTQYF.

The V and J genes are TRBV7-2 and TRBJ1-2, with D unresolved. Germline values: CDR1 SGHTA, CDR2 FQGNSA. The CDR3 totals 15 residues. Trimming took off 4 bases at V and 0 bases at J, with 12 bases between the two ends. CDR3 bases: TGTGCCAGCAGCTCAGTGGGCGGAGCTAACTATGGCTACACCTTC. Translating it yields CASSSVGGANYGYTF.

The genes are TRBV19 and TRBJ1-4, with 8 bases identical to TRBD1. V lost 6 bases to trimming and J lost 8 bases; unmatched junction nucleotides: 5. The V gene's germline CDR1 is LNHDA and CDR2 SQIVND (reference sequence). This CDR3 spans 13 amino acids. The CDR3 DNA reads TGTGCCAGTAGCCCCCGGGACAGGGAAAAACTGTTTTTT. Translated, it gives CASSPRDREKLFF.

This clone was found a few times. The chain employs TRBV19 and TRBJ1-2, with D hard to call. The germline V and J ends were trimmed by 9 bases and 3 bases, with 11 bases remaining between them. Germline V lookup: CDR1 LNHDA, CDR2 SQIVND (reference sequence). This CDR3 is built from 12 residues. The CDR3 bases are TGTGCCAGGGAGCAGGCACACTATGGCTACACCTTC. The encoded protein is CAREQAHYGYTF.

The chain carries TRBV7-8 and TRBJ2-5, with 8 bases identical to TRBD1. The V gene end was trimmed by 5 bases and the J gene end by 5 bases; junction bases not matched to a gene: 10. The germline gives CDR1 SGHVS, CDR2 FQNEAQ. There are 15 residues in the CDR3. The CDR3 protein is CASSRDQGAPETQYF. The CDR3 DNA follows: TGTGCCAGCAGCCGGGATCAGGGGGCCCCTGAGACCCAGTACTTC.

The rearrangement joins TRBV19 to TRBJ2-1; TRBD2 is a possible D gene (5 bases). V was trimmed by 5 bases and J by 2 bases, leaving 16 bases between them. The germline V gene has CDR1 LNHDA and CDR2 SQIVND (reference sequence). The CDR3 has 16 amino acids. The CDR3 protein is CASSPLILGAYNEQFF. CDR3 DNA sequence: TGTGCCAGTAGTCCCTTGATACTAGGAGCCTACAATGAGCAGTTCTTC.

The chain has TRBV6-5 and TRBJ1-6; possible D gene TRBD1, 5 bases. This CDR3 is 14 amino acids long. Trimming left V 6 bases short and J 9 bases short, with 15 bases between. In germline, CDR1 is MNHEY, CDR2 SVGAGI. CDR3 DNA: TGTGCCAGCAGCCTCTCGGCGGGGCGTTCACCCCTCCACTTT. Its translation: CASSLSAGRSPLHF.

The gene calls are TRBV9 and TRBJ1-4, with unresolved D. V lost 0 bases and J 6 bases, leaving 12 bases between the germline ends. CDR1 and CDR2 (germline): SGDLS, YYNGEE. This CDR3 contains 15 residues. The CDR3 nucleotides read TGTGCCAGCAGCGTAGGTAGGACTACCTATGAAAAACTGTTTTTT. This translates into CASSVGRTTYEKLFF. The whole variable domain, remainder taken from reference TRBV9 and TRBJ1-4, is DSGVTQTPKHLITATGQRVTLRCSPRSGDLSVYWYQQSLDQGLQFLIQYYNGEERAKGNILERFSAQQFPDLHSELNLSSLELGDSALYFCASSVGRTTYEKLFFGSGTQLSVL.

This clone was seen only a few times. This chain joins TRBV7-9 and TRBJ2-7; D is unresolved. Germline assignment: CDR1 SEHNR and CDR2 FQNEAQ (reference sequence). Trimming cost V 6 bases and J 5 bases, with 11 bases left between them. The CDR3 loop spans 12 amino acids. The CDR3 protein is CASSPGVNEQYF. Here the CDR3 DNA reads TGTGCCAGCAGTCCCGGAGTCAACGAGCAGTACTTC.

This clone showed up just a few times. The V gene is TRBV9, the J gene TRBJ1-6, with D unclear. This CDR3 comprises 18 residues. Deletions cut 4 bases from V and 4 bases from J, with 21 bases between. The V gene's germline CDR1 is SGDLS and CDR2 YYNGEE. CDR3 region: CASSLRPTTRDYNSPLHF. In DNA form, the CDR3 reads TGTGCCAGCAGCCTTAGACCGACCACGAGAGATTATAATTCACCCCTCCACTTT.

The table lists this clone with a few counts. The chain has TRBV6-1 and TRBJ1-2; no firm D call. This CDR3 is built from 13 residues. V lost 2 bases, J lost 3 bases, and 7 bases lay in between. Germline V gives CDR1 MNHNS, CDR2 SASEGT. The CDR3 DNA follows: TGTGCCAGCAGTGAAACCAGAGACTATGGCTACACCTTC. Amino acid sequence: CASSETRDYGYTF.

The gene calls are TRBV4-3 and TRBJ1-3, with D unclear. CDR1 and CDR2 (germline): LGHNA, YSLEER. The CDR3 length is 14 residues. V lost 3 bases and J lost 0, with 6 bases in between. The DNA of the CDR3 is TGCGCCAGCAGCCACAGAGACTCTGGAAACACCATATATTTT. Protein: CASSHRDSGNTIYF.

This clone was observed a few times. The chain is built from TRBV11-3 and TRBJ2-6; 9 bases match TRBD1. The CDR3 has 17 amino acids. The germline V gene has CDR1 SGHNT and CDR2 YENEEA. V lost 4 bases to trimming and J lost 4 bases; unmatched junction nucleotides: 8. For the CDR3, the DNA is TGTGCCAGCAGCTGGCCGGACAGGGGATCCGGGGCCAACGTCCTGACTTTC. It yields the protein CASSWPDRGSGANVLTF. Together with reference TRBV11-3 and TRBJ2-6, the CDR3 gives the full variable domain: EAGVVQSPRYKIIEKKQPVAFWCNPISGHNTLYWYLQNLGQGPELLIRYENEEAVDDSQLPKDRFSAERLKGVDSTLKIQPAELGDSAVYLCASSWPDRGSGANVLTFGAGSRLTVL.

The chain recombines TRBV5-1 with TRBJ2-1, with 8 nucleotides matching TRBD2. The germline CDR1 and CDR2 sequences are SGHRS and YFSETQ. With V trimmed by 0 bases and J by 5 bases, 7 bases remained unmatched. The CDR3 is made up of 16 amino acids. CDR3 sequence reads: CASSLASGGPNNEQFF. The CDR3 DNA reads TGCGCCAGCAGCTTGGCCTCGGGGGGGCCAAACAATGAGCAGTTCTTC.

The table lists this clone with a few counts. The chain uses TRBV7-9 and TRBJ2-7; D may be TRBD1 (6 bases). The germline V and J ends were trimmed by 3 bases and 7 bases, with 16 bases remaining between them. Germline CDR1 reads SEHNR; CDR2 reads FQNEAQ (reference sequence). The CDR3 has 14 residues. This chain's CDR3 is CASSFNRASGEQYF. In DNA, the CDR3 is TGTGCCAGCAGCTTTAACAGGGCTAGTGGGGAGCAGTACTTC.

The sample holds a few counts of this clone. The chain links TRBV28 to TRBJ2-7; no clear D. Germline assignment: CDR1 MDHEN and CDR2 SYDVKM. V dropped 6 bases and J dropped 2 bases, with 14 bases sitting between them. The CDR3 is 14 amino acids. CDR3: CASSQTNGPYEQYF. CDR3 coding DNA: TGTGCCAGCAGCCAAACAAACGGACCCTACGAGCAGTACTTC.